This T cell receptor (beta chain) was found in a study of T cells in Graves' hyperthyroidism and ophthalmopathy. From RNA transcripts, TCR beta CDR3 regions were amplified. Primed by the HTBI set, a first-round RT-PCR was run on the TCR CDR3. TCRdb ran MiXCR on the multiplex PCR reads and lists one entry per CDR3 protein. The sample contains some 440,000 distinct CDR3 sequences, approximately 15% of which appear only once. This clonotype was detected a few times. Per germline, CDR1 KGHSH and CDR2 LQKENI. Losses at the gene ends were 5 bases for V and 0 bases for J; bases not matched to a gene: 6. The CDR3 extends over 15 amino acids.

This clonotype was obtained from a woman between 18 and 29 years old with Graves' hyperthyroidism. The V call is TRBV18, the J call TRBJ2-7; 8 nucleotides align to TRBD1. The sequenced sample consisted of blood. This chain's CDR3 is CASSTGQGRSYEQYF. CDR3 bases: TGTGCCAGCTCAACCGGACAGGGCCGCTCCTACGAGCAGTACTTC. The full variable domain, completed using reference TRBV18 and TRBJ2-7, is NAGVMQNPRHLVRRRGQEARLRCSPMKGHSHVYWYRQLPEEGLKFMVYLQKENIIDESGMPKERFSAEFPKEGPSILRIQQVVRGDSAAYFCASSTGQGRSYEQYFGPGTRLTVT.